Sequencing of this T cell receptor beta chain was carried out in a study of CXCR3-negative and CXCR3-positive naive CD8 T cells (dated by TCRdb to between 2018 and 2021). Context from the whole study: In total, some 130 million TRB reads were obtained, or roughly 1.5 +/- 0.3 million reads per library. Diversity and physicochemical repertoire analyses covered eleven to twelve donors pooled from two independent experiments. Naive subsets from about 5 donors and memory cells from 3 donors were included in the TRBV-TRBJ cluster analysis. The paper's findings and limits, for the study overall: Freshly isolated PBMCs were used for most assays because CXCR3 expression went down partially after cryopreservation. Both naive subsets had comparably high repertoire diversity, while memory CD8+ T cells had much lower repertoire diversity. TRB CDR3s from CXCR3-positive naive cells showed higher hydrophobicity (lower Kidera factor 4), lower energy, and higher strength and volume indices than CXCR3-negative naive cells. Because surface CD5, which has been linked to self-reactivity in mice, was comparable between naive subsets, TCR interaction strength was also inferred from TRB CDR3 physicochemical properties. Naive CXCR3-negative and CXCR3-positive cells from the same donor showed similar TRBV-TRBJ usage, whereas memory cells showed distinct patterns.

Sequencing used a NextSeq 550. The Human TCR Profiling Kit (MiLaboratory) was used to prepare UMI-labeled 5' RACE TRB cDNA libraries. The full amount of extracted RNA was used for cDNA synthesis, and the full amount of resulting cDNA was used for PCR amplification. Libraries were prepared in parallel with an identical number of PCR cycles. As for the original processing: MIGEC and MiXCR extracted about 50,000 +/- 10,000 unique UMI-labeled TRB cDNA molecules per library, requiring at least two reads per UMI. Each library averaged roughly 36,000 +/- 9,600 functional in-frame TRB CDR3 nucleotide clonotypes without stop codons. After each sample was downsampled to 5000 UMI-labeled TRB molecules, VDJtools was used to calculate diversity metrics such as normalized Shannon-Wiener and Chao1. VDJtools was used to calculate clonotype-size-weighted physicochemical properties of the central five CDR3 residues, namely interaction energy, strength, volume and Kidera factor 4. One entry per CDR3 protein sequence results from the TCRdb reprocessing of the reads, with DNA left out. The V and J calls come from TCRdb's annotation, not from the publication. The table for this sample shows 50,000 to 55,000 distinct CDR3 sequences. The leading ten clones occupy 1.5% of the sample.

For each CD8+ T cell subset, flow sorting was done in triplicate, and 250,000 to 300,000 cells per subset went directly into RLT lysis buffer. Naive CD8+ T cells were defined stringently as CD45RO-CCR7+CD27+CD95- to exclude memory contaminants. Peripheral blood mononuclear cells were isolated from buffy coats using standard density gradient centrifugation. Naive CXCR3-negative and CXCR3-positive CD8+ T cells were flow-sorted using a FACSAria III. Total RNA was extracted from sorted cells with an RNeasy Mini Kit. Points on this clonotype: Its antigen remains unidentified.

Reading from cysteine to phenylalanine, the CDR3 counts 18 amino acids. No DNA appears here. In the germline V gene, CDR1 corresponds to LGHNA and CDR2 to YSLEER. Recombination linked TRBV4-3 to TRBJ2-1; the D call of TRBD2 rests on TCRdb alone, since no DNA is present to check it. The sequenced sample was naive CXCR3- CD8+ T cells from blood. The cell subset or site label for this specimen denotes: CD45RO-CCR7+CD27+CD95- naive CD8+ T cells lacking CXCR3 (TNR3-). This TCR was recovered from a human donor in good health. Some clones in this sample may be carry-over from other donors' samples. The encoded CDR3 is CASSQDWLSGDFVNEQFF.